This T cell receptor (beta chain) derives from a study of CD8+ T cells in alopecia areata. Across the study: Patients remained on tofacitinib for 6 to 18 months and then went 6 months without it.

Worth noting for this clone: Its cognate antigen is unknown.

Following RNA extraction, reverse transcription yielded cDNA that acted as the sequencing template. The data were produced by immunoSEQ multiplex PCR, yet TCRdb's version contains in-frame clones alone and is incomplete. Of around 100,000 clones in the sample, about 40% were seen once. V gave up 7 bases and J gave up 7 bases, with 16 bases separating them. Germline values: CDR1 SQVTM, CDR2 ANQGSEA. This CDR3 contains 12 residues. Notes on the study in general: Patients showed less clear TCR sequence sharing than mice, possibly partly because of HLA diversity.

Treatment: oral pan-JAK inhibitor, 5-10 mg twice daily. Alopecia areata patients had lesional scalp punch biopsies and peripheral blood taken from them. The chain couples TRBV29-1 to TRBJ1-2; weak D call: TRBD1 (5 bases). The sequence derives from a human donor with alopecia areata. The sample was CD8+ T cells sorted from blood, taken at week 24, from a patient treated with tofacitinib. CDR3 sequence reads: CSAPGREGGYTF. DNA of the CDR3: TGCAGCGCCCCGGGCAGGGAGGGTGGCTACACCTTC.